A selection of T cell receptor beta chains follows, all from one sample in a study of cytomegalovirus exposure and HLA in healthy donors. Only in-frame clones appear in the TCRdb table, and some are missing; sequencing was by immunoSEQ multiplex PCR. Found here are some 250,000 clones, around 86% of them singletons; the top ten hold about 1.2%. Sequenced sample: PBMCs. All receptors come from a woman in her thirties in good health and CMV-seropositive. Both conserved end residues are part of each CDR3. The D gene is left open where the match is weak. Clone size is shown for a subset of rows, as once, few, many or a class of expanded clone.

CDR3	DNA	length	V	J	size	D
CASLIDSFPSEQYF	TGTGCCAGCTTAATCGACAGCTTCCCCTCCGAGCAGTACTTC	14	TRBV2	TRBJ2-7	-	-
CASSLTLRLRGRETQYF	TGTGCCAGCAGCTTAACGTTGAGGCTCAGGGGGCGGGAGACCCAGTACTTC	17	TRBV7-3	TRBJ2-5	many	TRBD1
CASSYSGYQPQHF	TGCGCCAGCAGTTATTCCGGGTATCAGCCCCAGCATTTT	13	TRBV10-2	TRBJ1-5	few	-
CASSQRTGTGGKTYEQYF	TGTGCCAGCAGCCAGAGAACCGGGACAGGGGGCAAGACCTACGAGCAGTACTTC	18	TRBV14	TRBJ2-7	-	TRBD1
CASVAEEGTANQPQHF	TGTGCCAGCGTGGCGGAGGAGGGTACGGCGAATCAGCCCCAGCATTTT	16	TRBV2	TRBJ1-5	-	-
CASSELAGYGNEQFF	TGCGCCAGCAGCGAACTAGCGGGATACGGAAATGAGCAGTTCTTC	15	TRBV5-1	TRBJ2-1	-	TRBD2
CASTLGTGTGHFYEQYF	TGTGCCAGCACCTTAGGGACCGGGACAGGGCATTTCTACGAGCAGTACTTC	17	TRBV7-2	TRBJ2-7	-	TRBD1
CASTPLGTVYGYTF	TGTGCCAGTACCCCCCTCGGGACAGTCTATGGCTACACCTTC	14	TRBV19	TRBJ1-2	-	TRBD1
CASSRRVTWGSSEGELFF	TGTGCCAGCAGTCGGAGGGTAACTTGGGGGTCGTCGGAGGGGGAGCTGTTTTTT	18	TRBV2	TRBJ2-2	-	-
CASSPPGGNTGELFF	TGTGCCAGCTCACCCCCAGGGGGCAACACCGGGGAGCTGTTTTTT	15	TRBV18	TRBJ2-2	-	TRBD1
CASSLGTDRGETQYF	TGCGCCAGCAGCTTGGGGACCGACAGGGGAGAGACCCAGTACTTC	15	TRBV5-1	TRBJ2-5	-	TRBD1
CASSPQTGGMGEQYF	TGTGCCAGCAGCCCCCAGACAGGGGGAATGGGTGAGCAGTACTTC	15	TRBV7-3	TRBJ2-7	-	TRBD1
CASSGSGRALEQFF	TGTGCCAGCAGCGGTAGCGGGAGGGCCCTTGAGCAGTTCTTC	14	TRBV2	TRBJ2-1	few	TRBD2
CASSFPGTSGYEQYF	TGTGCCAGCAGCTTCCCCGGGACTAGCGGATACGAGCAGTACTTC	15	TRBV11-3	TRBJ2-7	-	TRBD2
CASSLRTSGSSEETQYF	TGTGCCAGCAGTTTACGGACTAGCGGGAGTAGTGAAGAGACCCAGTACTTC	17	TRBV28	TRBJ2-5	-	TRBD2
CSVDPRSYNEQFF	TGCAGCGTTGACCCCCGCTCCTACAATGAGCAGTTCTTC	13	TRBV29-1	TRBJ2-1	-	-
CASSVVGLAGAWDTQYF	TGTGCCAGCAGCGTAGTGGGACTAGCGGGAGCGTGGGATACGCAGTATTTT	17	TRBV9	TRBJ2-3	-	TRBD2
CSASTETTQYF	TGCAGTGCTAGTACGGAGACTACGCAGTATTTT	11	TRBV20-1	TRBJ2-3	-	-
CASSELAGFQDTQYF	TGTGCCAGCAGTGAACTAGCGGGCTTTCAAGATACGCAGTATTTT	15	TRBV6-1	TRBJ2-3	-	TRBD2
CASSFRQGRQRLSGANVLTF	TGCGCCAGCAGCTTTAGGCAGGGGCGCCAACGACTCTCTGGGGCCAACGTCCTGACTTTC	20	TRBV5-1	TRBJ2-6	-	-
CATSRELAGDDEQFF	TGTGCCACCAGCAGAGAACTAGCGGGAGATGATGAGCAGTTCTTC	15	TRBV15	TRBJ2-1	-	TRBD2
CAWSPSGNTGELFF	TGTGCCTGGAGTCCTAGCGGAAACACCGGGGAGCTGTTTTTT	14	TRBV30	TRBJ2-2	-	TRBD2
CAISESRGAGEQYF	TGTGCCATCAGTGAGTCTCGGGGGGCTGGCGAGCAGTACTTC	14	TRBV10-3	TRBJ2-7	-	-
CASSWTGPYQPQHF	TGTGCCAGCAGTTGGACAGGGCCTTATCAGCCCCAGCATTTT	14	TRBV27	TRBJ1-5	few	TRBD1
CASRLQREVTGELFF	TGTGCAAGTCGCTTACAGCGGGAAGTCACCGGGGAGCTGTTTTTT	15	TRBV12-2	TRBJ2-2	once	-
CASSPTSGSAPQYF	TGTGCCAGCAGTCCAACTAGCGGGAGCGCCCCGCAGTACTTC	14	TRBV25-1	TRBJ2-7	-	TRBD2
CASSPSGLTEAFF	TGTGCCAGCTCACCATCGGGACTCACTGAAGCTTTCTTT	13	TRBV18	TRBJ1-1	-	-
CASSSGLAGRYNEQFF	TGCGCCAGCAGTTCCGGACTAGCGGGAAGATACAATGAGCAGTTCTTC	16	TRBV5-1	TRBJ2-1	-	TRBD2
CASSLEVQAGYGYTF	TGTGCCAGCAGCTTGGAAGTGCAGGCGGGCTATGGCTACACCTTC	15	TRBV5-5	TRBJ1-2	-	-
CASSFGGYGYTF	TGTGCCAGCAGTTTTGGGGGGTACGGCTACACCTTC	12	TRBV6-6	TRBJ1-2	few	-